Listed below are T cell receptor beta chains from one sample, sequenced in a study of T cell repertoires in cytomegalovirus infection. TCRdb re-derived calls from the reads in MiXCR, one entry per CDR3 protein. The repertoire holds around 550,000 distinct CDR3 sequences, around 27% seen once, with approximately 13% in the top ten. Sequencing used PBMCs. These receptors originate from a human donor in good health (CMV status not recorded). Some clones in this sample may be carry-over from other donors' samples. Both conserved end residues are part of each CDR3. The D gene is left open where the match is weak.

j_gene: TRBJ2-1; d_gene: TRBD1; v_gene: TRBV2; CDR3aa: CASRRQGIAYSEQFF
j_gene: TRBJ2-7; d_gene: .; v_gene: TRBV28; CDR3aa: CASSSLGEHYEQYF
j_gene: TRBJ2-3; d_gene: .; v_gene: TRBV20-1; CDR3aa: CSARDGRSTDTQYF
j_gene: TRBJ2-3; d_gene: .; v_gene: TRBV11-2; CDR3aa: CASSRWRATQYF
j_gene: TRBJ1-1; d_gene: .; v_gene: TRBV5-6; CDR3aa: CASSLAIGGLAFF
j_gene: TRBJ2-2; d_gene: TRBD2; v_gene: TRBV7-2; CDR3aa: CASSPGGSGRPLNTGELFF
j_gene: TRBJ1-2; d_gene: .; v_gene: TRBV18; CDR3aa: CASSPPGLGGYTF
j_gene: TRBJ2-2; d_gene: .; v_gene: TRBV4-1; CDR3aa: CASSPYRPALTGELFF
j_gene: TRBJ1-1; d_gene: TRBD1; v_gene: TRBV7-6; CDR3aa: CASSIQGAADTEAFF
j_gene: TRBJ2-1; d_gene: .; v_gene: TRBV6-5; CDR3aa: CASSYSREGGNEQFF